This T cell receptor beta chain was recorded in a study of cytomegalovirus exposure and HLA in healthy donors. Overall study findings and caveats: Segments of the TCR beta V type were, in most cases, productive about 87% or about 30% of the time in an earlier analysis.

The PCR had 60 Vbeta and 13 Jbeta primers. Generated by immunoSEQ multiplex PCR, the TCRdb table keeps only in-frame clones and is missing some. The sample holds roughly 130,000 clones, around 73% seen once. Germline V gene data show CDR1 as SEHNR and CDR2 as FQNEAQ (reference sequence). This CDR3 spans 14 amino acids. V dropped 1 base and J dropped 6 bases, with 11 bases sitting between them. A remark on this clone: Its antigen is as yet unknown.

The chain couples TRBV7-9 to TRBJ2-3, with D perhaps matching TRBD1 (5 bases). The TCR sequence derives from a human donor in good health. Sequenced material: PBMCs. CDR3 protein: CASSLGGNADTQYF. The CDR3 bases are TGTGCCAGCAGCTTAGGGGGCAATGCGGATACGCAGTATTTT.